The 25 T cell receptor beta chains reported below all come from one sample, sequenced in a study of T cell clusters in autoimmune cytopenias. TRB was amplified from approximately 250 ng of peripheral blood genomic DNA per sample. TRB was amplified by touch-down multiplex PCR, primer pools A and B combined. TCRdb re-analyzed the multiplex PCR reads; it lists each CDR3 protein once, without DNA. Reported are a few thousand distinct CDR3 sequences; the ten largest clones contain more than 45%. This same sample was also taken into another study, of T cell repertoires in aging, cancer and after chemotherapy.

Sample: peripheral blood. Receptors were obtained from a human donor in good health.

The chain recombines TRBV19 with TRBJ2-1; TCRdb designates TRBD2, a call that cannot be tested without DNA. In germline, CDR1 is LNHDA, CDR2 SQIVND (reference sequence). The CDR3 has 18 residues. CDR3 protein: CASTGRMTSGSSYNEQFF.

The chain has TRBV27 and TRBJ2-5; checking the TCRdb D call of TRBD1 is not possible without DNA. Germline V gives CDR1 MNHEY, CDR2 SMNVEV (reference sequence). CDR3 length: 15 residues. CDR3 amino acids: CASSLLGGRKKTQYF.

Frequency places this clonotype as medium-sized. This chain connects TRBV5-5 to TRBJ2-5; as DNA is missing, the TRBD2 call by TCRdb cannot be tested. CDR3 size: 15 residues. Germline V lookup: CDR1 SGHKS, CDR2 YYEKEE (reference sequence). The CDR3 protein is CASSLGTSGGETQYF.

This chain links TRBV7-2 with TRBJ2-7; TCRdb's D call of TRBD2 is untestable without DNA. This CDR3 spans 15 amino acids. CDR1 SGHTA and CDR2 FQGNSA come from the germline V gene. CDR3 protein: CASSFETSGSYEQYF.

Measured by frequency, this clonotype is medium-sized. The rearrangement joins TRBV29-1 to TRBJ2-1; as DNA is missing, the TRBD2 call by TCRdb cannot be tested. Germline V lookup: CDR1 SQVTM, CDR2 ANQGSEA. The CDR3 has 14 amino acids. CDR3 sequence reads: CSFSHRGLGNEQFF.

The rearrangement uses TRBV5-6 and TRBJ2-7; the TRBD1 assignment by TCRdb is unverifiable without DNA. This CDR3 has 15 residues. Germline V CDR1 and CDR2: SGHDT, YYEEEE. The CDR3 loop reads CASNPRDRGPFEQYF.

The chain employs TRBV12-3 or TRBV12-4 and TRBJ2-3; TCRdb's assignment of TRBD2 cannot be checked, as there is no DNA. The CDR3 sequence is 14 residues long. The CDR3 spells CASNLAGGPDTQYF.

The V gene is TRBV7-6, the J gene TRBJ2-2; TCRdb names TRBD2, which stays unverified in the absence of DNA. The CDR3 runs 15 residues. Looked up from germline, CDR1 is SGHVS and CDR2 is FNYEAQ. The CDR3 reads CASSQVRVAAGELFF.

V usage is TRBV7-9 and J usage is TRBJ2-3; lacking DNA, the TRBD2 call made by TCRdb goes unchecked. The CDR3 consists of 16 residues. From germline, CDR1 is SEHNR and CDR2 FQNEAQ (reference sequence). CDR3 amino acids: CASSLDLAGREDTQYF.

The rearrangement uses TRBV20-1 and TRBJ1-1. In germline, CDR1 is DFQATT, CDR2 SNEGSKA (reference sequence). The CDR3 is 16 amino acids. The chain's CDR3 is CSASLQPRLGNTEAFF.

The chain recombines TRBV5-6 with TRBJ2-3; TCRdb's D gene call, TRBD2, goes unchecked for lack of DNA. Germline assignment: CDR1 SGHDT and CDR2 YYEEEE. This CDR3 comprises 15 residues. CDR3 region: CASSYGPLSTDTQYF.

The V and J genes are TRBV6-6 and TRBJ2-4; TCRdb calls TRBD1, which cannot be checked without DNA. The CDR3 totals 18 residues. The V gene's germline CDR1 is MNHNY and CDR2 SVGAGI (reference sequence). The CDR3 spells CASSYSTETGLAKNIQYF.

This chain links TRBV5-6 with TRBJ2-7. The length of the CDR3 is 13 residues. From germline, CDR1 is SGHDT and CDR2 YYEEEE. CDR3 amino acids: CASSQGPGYEQYF.

The V call is TRBV5-6, the J call TRBJ1-6; TCRdb proposes TRBD1, but this gene call is untestable without DNA. This CDR3 spans 16 amino acids. Germline V gives CDR1 SGHDT, CDR2 YYEEEE. CDR3 amino acids: CASSLALGRDNSPLHF.

The genes are TRBV19 and TRBJ2-7. There are 14 residues in the CDR3. The V gene's germline CDR1 is LNHDA and CDR2 SQIVND (reference sequence). CDR3 protein: CASRNTGSSYEQYF.

The chain links TRBV11-1 to TRBJ2-7; the D call from TCRdb, TRBD1, cannot be confirmed without DNA. Germline loops: CDR1 SGHAT, CDR2 FQDESV (reference sequence). The CDR3 contains 18 residues. This chain's CDR3 is CASSCRGAPEQGRVEQYF.

According to its frequency, this clonotype is medium-sized. This sequence joins TRBV6-5 and TRBJ2-7; TCRdb's D call, TRBD2, is unchecked because there is no DNA. Germline V lookup: CDR1 MNHEY, CDR2 SVGAGI. The CDR3 contains 15 residues. CDR3 loop: CASSYSVSGNNEQYF.

This clonotype is deemed medium-sized by its frequency. This chain connects TRBV12-3 or TRBV12-4 to TRBJ2-1; TCRdb returns TRBD1, unconfirmable since there is no DNA. This CDR3 region has 15 residues. The CDR3 sequence: CASSPNTGAYNEQFF.

Considering frequency, this clonotype is medium-sized. The gene calls are TRBV6-1 and TRBJ2-1. Germline V gives CDR1 MNHNS, CDR2 SASEGT. The CDR3 contains 16 residues. CDR3 protein: CASSRGLASSYNEQFF.

The chain has TRBV27 and TRBJ2-7; TCRdb reports TRBD1, a call that lacks DNA to check it against. The CDR3 spans 12 residues. CDR1 is MNHEY, CDR2 SMNVEV, per germline (reference sequence). CDR3 amino acids: CASRRTGLEQYF.

The chain carries TRBV13 and TRBJ2-7. CDR3 length: 13 amino acids. Germline V gene data show CDR1 as PRHDT and CDR2 as FYEKMQ (reference sequence). This CDR3 is CASSLSPVYEQYF.

The rearrangement links TRBV27 to TRBJ2-7. Looked up from germline, CDR1 is MNHEY and CDR2 is SMNVEV (reference sequence). There are 13 residues in the CDR3. CDR3 amino acids: CASSTGGFYEQYF.

The CDR3: CASSINRGQSSGNTIYF. The V gene is TRBV12-3 or TRBV12-4, the J gene TRBJ1-3; TCRdb returns TRBD1, unconfirmable since there is no DNA. The length of the CDR3 is 17 residues.

The chain has TRBV19 and TRBJ1-6; without DNA, the TCRdb call of TRBD1 cannot be checked. The CDR3 loop spans 15 amino acids. CDR1 and CDR2 from the germline V gene are LNHDA and SQIVND (reference sequence). This CDR3 reads CASSPGDLWNSPLHF. The whole variable domain, filled in from reference TRBV19 and TRBJ1-6, reads DGGITQSPKYLFRKEGQNVTLSCEQNLNHDAMYWYRQDPGQGLRLIYYSQIVNDFQKGDIAEGYSVSREKKESFPLTVTSAQKNPTAFYLCASSPGDLWNSPLHFGNGTRLTVT.

J is TRBJ2-1 and V is TRBV13; TCRdb selects TRBD1, and the lack of DNA leaves this call unchecked. Germline lookup yields CDR1 PRHDT and CDR2 FYEKMQ (reference sequence). The CDR3 sequence is 17 residues long. The CDR3 reads CASSLGPGGAGGYEQFF.